This TCR beta chain was sequenced in a study of Graves' ophthalmopathy and Graves' hyperthyroidism. Whole-study context: No progression to ophthalmopathy over 18 months defined stable hyperthyroidism.

Turning to this clonotype: Its antigen is still unknown.

Exclusion applied to patients with other autoimmune diseases, uncontrolled infections, pregnancy or lactation. Clinical symptoms, serum thyroxine, TRAb, thyroid ultrasound and orbital computed tomography formed the basis of diagnosis. Whole-study findings and limits: Classification of ophthalmopathy versus stable hyperthyroidism by a 13-signature model yielded around 90% sensitivity and roughly 81% specificity.

V was trimmed by 0 bases and J by 6 bases, leaving 11 bases between them. The CDR3 is 14 amino acids. Per germline, CDR1 SGHDN and CDR2 FVKESK. RNA transcripts provided the template for amplifying TCR beta CDR3 regions. The library came from an HTBI-primed first-round RT-PCR and a second-round multiplex PCR. TCRdb itself ran the multiplex PCR reads through MiXCR, one entry per CDR3 protein. Of around 1,200,000 distinct CDR3 sequences in the sample, around a third were seen once. The chain links TRBV14 to TRBJ1-1, with D tentatively TRBD1 (5 bases). Material for sequencing was peripheral blood or thyroid tissue (not recorded which). The receptor's source is an adult man with Graves' hyperthyroidism. The CDR3 loop reads CASSQDRGLAEAFF. In nucleotides, the CDR3 is TGTGCCAGCAGCCAAGATCGGGGGTTAGCTGAAGCTTTCTTT.